Listed below are T cell receptor beta chains from one sample, sequenced in a study of cytomegalovirus exposure and HLA in healthy donors. The data were produced by immunoSEQ multiplex PCR, yet TCRdb's version contains in-frame clones alone and is incomplete. The sample lists tens of thousands of clones, approximately 72% seen once, with 51% in the top ten. The sample was PBMCs. The receptors were sampled from a man over 45 in good health and CMV-seropositive. Each CDR3 is given with its conserved first and last residue. A D gene is named only where the DNA matches it firmly. Not every row has a clone size; where given, it reads once, few, many or a size class.

D gene	V gene	J gene	clone size	CDR3 protein	CDR3 DNA
NA	TRBV28	TRBJ2-3	NA	CASGGRADTQYF	TGTGCCAGCGGGGGCCGGGCAGATACGCAGTATTTT
TRBD1	TRBV4-1	TRBJ1-4	once	CASSQVGGTNEKLFF	TGCGCCAGCAGCCAAGTAGGGGGCACTAATGAAAAACTGTTTTTT
NA	TRBV9	TRBJ1-4	few	CASSASGSTVEKLFF	TGTGCCAGCAGCGCCTCGGGATCTACCGTTGAAAAACTGTTTTTT
NA	TRBV11-2	TRBJ1-1	NA	CASSLEPGTPYRAFF	TGTGCCAGCAGCTTAGAGCCAGGTACCCCGTACAGGGCTTTCTTT
TRBD1	TRBV7-3	TRBJ1-1	NA	CASSPQGLITEAFF	TGTGCCAGCAGCCCACAGGGGTTGATCACTGAAGCTTTCTTT
NA	TRBV10-1	TRBJ2-2	NA	CASSRELGGELFF	TGCGCCAGCAGCCGGGAGCTTGGCGGGGAGCTGTTTTTT
TRBD2	TRBV7-2	TRBJ2-1	NA	CASTSPTSGYNEQFF	TGTGCCAGCACCTCCCCAACTAGCGGCTACAATGAGCAGTTCTTC
TRBD1	TRBV6-5	TRBJ2-7	NA	CASSLTQGANEQYF	TGTGCCAGCAGTTTAACACAGGGGGCTAACGAGCAGTACTTC
TRBD2	TRBV6-6	TRBJ2-5	NA	CASKLAGTQETQYF	TGTGCCAGCAAATTAGCGGGGACACAAGAGACCCAGTACTTC
TRBD1	TRBV13	TRBJ1-5	NA	CASSYNRGFGQPQHF	TGTGCCAGCAGTTACAACAGGGGTTTCGGGCAGCCCCAGCATTTT
TRBD1	TRBV27	TRBJ2-2	NA	CASRTGNSLGELFF	TGTGCCAGCAGGACAGGGAACTCCCTCGGGGAGCTGTTTTTT
TRBD2	TRBV6-1	TRBJ2-7	few	CASKTSLNEQYF	TGTGCCTCAAAGACTAGCTTGAACGAGCAGTACTTC
NA	TRBV19	TRBJ2-2	NA	CASSMEAGELFF	TGTGCCAGTAGTATGGAGGCCGGGGAGCTGTTTTTT
TRBD1	TRBV27	TRBJ1-6	NA	CASRTTNRDRGSPLHF	TGTGCCAGCAGAACAACAAACCGGGACAGGGGTTCACCCCTCCACTTT
TRBD2	TRBV11-2	TRBJ2-3	NA	CASSLSGGRRNTQYF	TGTGCCAGCAGTTTAAGCGGGGGAAGGAGGAATACGCAGTATTTT
NA	TRBV2	TRBJ2-7	NA	CASRRQVAYEQYF	TGTGCCAGCAGAAGACAGGTGGCCTACGAGCAGTACTTC
TRBD2	TRBV28	TRBJ2-7	NA	CGSLSGISYEQYF	TGTGGCTCTCTTAGCGGGATATCCTACGAGCAGTACTTC